This T cell receptor (beta chain) was documented in a study of blood T cell repertoires in COVID-19. Study context: PBMCs, B-cell-depleted T cells, or T cells provided the cDNA or gDNA that made up the material.

In the original workflow: The assay estimated nucleated cells by amplifying reference gene primers. Sequencing was performed with immunoSEQ multiplex PCR; in TCRdb, only in-frame clones are kept and a portion is missing. D and trimming come from the DNA, and the V and J calls and clone size come from that table. The sample holds about 90,000 clones, about 90% seen once. This clone is a singleton in its sample. The CDR3 is 15 amino acids. Trimming removed 5 bases from V and 4 bases from J; junction bases left unmatched: 9. Germline V lookup: CDR1 SEHNR, CDR2 FQNEAQ (reference sequence). The sequence came from a human donor with active COVID-19. The donor label of this sample is uncertain. Sequencing was carried out using peripheral blood. The chain joins TRBV7-9 to TRBJ2-3; 7 bases are a match to TRBD2. This CDR3 is CASSLGLVEADTQYF. In nucleotides, the CDR3 is TGTGCCAGCAGCCTCGGACTAGTCGAGGCAGATACGCAGTATTTT.